Presented here are 4 T cell receptor beta chains from one specimen sequenced in a study of human T cells and chemical hapten exposure. Regarding time point: healthy volunteer bleed at 6 weeks. Sequencing started from total RNA isolated from unfractionated whole blood. Using its own MiXCR run on the RACE reads, TCRdb lists one record per CDR3 protein. Among 35,000 to 55,000 distinct CDR3 sequences listed, about 4% were seen once. The sequenced material came from whole blood. These receptors came from a human donor in good health. Some clones in this sample may be carry-over from other donors' samples.

This clonotype was counted a few times. The chain links TRBV28 to TRBJ1-5; the D gene is possibly TRBD1 (5 bases). There are 16 residues in the CDR3. Trimming cost V 6 bases and J 5 bases, with 20 bases left between them. CDR1 and CDR2 (germline): MDHEN, SYDVKM. CDR3 amino acids: CASRVGVRQLYQPQHF. The CDR3 region has the DNA TGTGCCAGCAGGGTTGGCGTACGACAGCTCTATCAGCCCCAGCATTTT. Full variable domain (missing parts from reference TRBV28 and TRBJ1-5): DVKVTQSSRYLVKRTGEKVFLECVQDMDHENMFWYRQDPGLGLRLIYFSYDVKMKEKGDIPEGYSVSREKKERFSLILESASTNQTSMYLCASRVGVRQLYQPQHFGDGTRLSIL.

The chain uses TRBV18 and TRBJ1-2; a possible D gene is TRBD1 (6 bases). This CDR3 is 15 amino acids long. Per germline, CDR1 KGHSH and CDR2 LQKENI. Trimming stripped 3 bases from V and 2 bases from J, with 13 bases between. The CDR3 loop reads CASSPGQGPNYGYTF. In nucleotides, the CDR3 is TGTGCCAGCTCACCGGGACAAGGACCGAACTATGGCTACACCTTC.

This clonotype was seen at least ten times. The rearrangement joins TRBV12-3 or TRBV12-4 to TRBJ2-1; D is uncertain. The V and J ends lost 1 base and 4 bases respectively, with 11 bases between them. The CDR3 runs 15 residues. CDR3 protein: CASSLVVSEYNEQFF. The CDR3 bases are TGTGCCAGCAGTTTAGTGGTCTCTGAGTACAATGAGCAGTTCTTC.

This clonotype occurred many times. The chain couples TRBV16 to TRBJ1-1, with D hard to call. Trimming removed 0 bases at V and 3 bases at J, with 14 bases between. The CDR3 sequence is 16 residues long. The germline CDR1 and CDR2 sequences are KGHSY and FQNENV. CDR3 loop: CASSQSGSRPHTEAFF. As DNA, the CDR3 is TGTGCCAGCAGCCAATCGGGGAGCAGGCCCCACACTGAAGCTTTCTTT.